The rows below give T cell receptor beta chains drawn from one sample of a study of blood T cell repertoires in COVID-19. The repertoire was sequenced with immunoSEQ multiplex PCR; TCRdb's copy has only in-frame clones and lacks some. The profile shows more than 300,000 clones, 80% to 90% of them singletons. Sequencing used peripheral blood. Receptors were obtained from a woman in her 30s with COVID-19, enrolled during active disease. Both conserved end residues are part of each CDR3. Fields, in order: J gene, clone size, V gene, D gene, CDR3 protein, CDR3 DNA. The D gene is left open where the match is weak. Not every row has a clone size; where given, it reads once, few, many or a size class.

TRBJ2-5,.,TRBV9,.,CASSVGAGARIETQYF,TGTGCCAGCAGCGTAGGGGCAGGGGCGAGAATAGAGACCCAGTACTTC
TRBJ1-1,.,TRBV19,.,CASSDTGILNTEAFF,TGTGCCAGTAGCGACACAGGGATCCTGAACACTGAAGCTTTCTTT
TRBJ1-2,.,TRBV19,.,CASMTAGEGGYTF,TGTGCCAGTATGACCGCCGGGGAGGGAGGCTACACCTTC
TRBJ2-5,few,TRBV11-2,TRBD2,CASSLGLTSGRESGETQYF,TGTGCCAGCAGCTTAGGGCTGACTAGCGGGAGGGAATCAGGAGAGACCCAGTACTTC
TRBJ1-5,.,TRBV5-8,.,CASSEGVFGNQPQHF,TGTGCCAGCAGCGAGGGGGTTTTTGGCAATCAGCCCCAGCATTTT
TRBJ2-5,.,TRBV2,TRBD1,CASSAGQGEMRETQYF,TGTGCCAGCAGTGCCGGACAGGGGGAGATGAGAGAGACCCAGTACTTC
TRBJ1-2,.,TRBV19,.,CASSIPGDYGYTF,TGTGCCAGTAGTATCCCCGGGGACTATGGCTACACCTTC
TRBJ2-6,once,TRBV5-4,TRBD1,CASSPGTGSSLTF,TGTGCCAGCAGCCCGGGGACAGGGTCTTCATTGACTTTC
TRBJ2-2,.,TRBV7-9,.,CASSFPQGIGELFF,TGTGCCAGCAGCTTCCCACAGGGCATCGGGGAGCTGTTTTTT
TRBJ2-1,once,TRBV30,TRBD2,CAWARTSGSSYNEQFF,TGTGCCTGGGCTCGGACTAGCGGGAGTTCCTACAATGAGCAGTTCTTC
TRBJ2-3,.,TRBV24-1,.,CATSDTAGSSTDTQYF,TGTGCCACCAGTGATACTGCAGGTTCGAGCACAGATACGCAGTATTTT
TRBJ2-5,once,TRBV5-5,.,CASSPSEGFQETQYF,TGTGCCAGCAGCCCCTCAGAGGGATTTCAAGAGACCCAGTACTTC
TRBJ1-2,few,TRBV9,.,CASSTPPYGYTF,TGTGCCAGCAGCACTCCGCCTTATGGCTACACCTTC
TRBJ2-1,.,TRBV24-1,.,CATSDRTGKFGNEQFF,TGTGCCACCAGTGACCGCACAGGGAAATTTGGCAATGAGCAGTTCTTC
TRBJ2-3,.,TRBV24-1,.,CATSAQGSSDTQYF,TGTGCCACCAGTGCCCAGGGGTCGTCAGATACGCAGTATTTT
TRBJ2-2,.,TRBV24-1,TRBD2,CATSDPGLAGVRTGELFF,TGTGCCACCAGTGATCCGGGACTAGCGGGAGTTCGCACCGGGGAGCTGTTTTTT
TRBJ2-3,once,TRBV29-1,.,CSVVGTRPDTQYF,TGCAGCGTCGTTGGGACAAGACCAGATACGCAGTATTTT
TRBJ2-5,.,TRBV2,.,CASKSRETQYF,TGTGCCAGCAAAAGCCGTGAGACCCAGTACTTC
TRBJ2-1,.,TRBV11-2,.,CASSIPENEQFF,TGTGCCAGCAGCATCCCTGAGAATGAGCAGTTCTTC
TRBJ2-3,.,TRBV2,TRBD1,CASSWREDRATDTQYF,TGTGCCAGCAGTTGGAGGGAGGACAGGGCCACAGATACGCAGTATTTT
TRBJ1-1,.,TRBV5-4,.,CASSLSRFQKGVNTEAFF,TGTGCCAGCAGCTTGAGTCGGTTCCAAAAGGGGGTGAACACTGAAGCTTTCTTT
TRBJ1-2,few,TRBV7-6,TRBD1,CASSPGGAYGYTF,TGTGCCAGCAGCCCAGGGGGCGCGTATGGCTACACCTTC
TRBJ1-1,once,TRBV5-5,.,CASSAPVTEAFF,TGTGCCAGCTCCGCCCCGGTCACTGAAGCTTTCTTT
TRBJ2-7,.,TRBV5-1,TRBD1,CASSLGWDSSLYEQYF,TGCGCCAGCAGCTTGGGTTGGGACAGCTCCCTCTACGAGCAGTACTTC
TRBJ2-1,.,TRBV18,TRBD2,CASSPPETSGYNEQFF,TGTGCCAGCTCACCACCGGAAACTAGCGGGTACAATGAGCAGTTCTTC
TRBJ2-1,.,TRBV10-3,.,CATTGYSYNEQFF,TGTGCCACCACGGGGTACTCCTACAATGAGCAGTTCTTC
TRBJ2-1,.,TRBV12-5,.,CASVRSGTTYNEQFF,TGTGCTAGTGTCCGAAGCGGGACAACCTACAATGAGCAGTTCTTC
TRBJ1-1,.,TRBV6-2/TRBV6-3,TRBD1,CASSYSPTGAEAFF,TGTGCCAGCAGTTACTCCCCGACAGGGGCTGAAGCTTTCTTT
TRBJ2-3,.,TRBV19,.,CASSMRAGAFFDTQYF,TGTGCCAGTAGTATGAGGGCAGGAGCGTTTTTTGATACGCAGTATTTT
TRBJ1-1,.,TRBV5-1,.,CASSFTGEDTEAFF,TGCGCCAGCAGCTTCACTGGGGAGGACACTGAAGCTTTCTTT
TRBJ1-1,.,TRBV2,.,CASWTTEAFF,TGTGCCAGCTGGACAACTGAAGCTTTCTTT
TRBJ2-2,.,TRBV2,TRBD1,CASNRDRNTGELFF,TGTGCCAGCAACCGGGACAGGAACACCGGGGAGCTGTTTTTT
TRBJ2-7,.,TRBV10-2,.,CASSGSSYEQYF,TGCGCCAGCAGTGGGAGCTCCTACGAGCAGTACTTC
TRBJ1-3,.,TRBV6-5,.,CASSYSASGNTIYF,TGTGCCAGCAGTTACTCGGCCTCTGGAAACACCATATATTTT
TRBJ2-7,.,TRBV27,.,CASSLGQGGYEQYF,TGTGCCAGCAGTTTAGGCCAGGGGGGTTACGAGCAGTACTTC
TRBJ1-2,.,TRBV20-1,.,CSALRQPYTF,TGCAGTGCCTTGAGACAGCCCTACACCTTC
TRBJ1-4,.,TRBV14,.,CASSLSFGAGEKLFF,TGTGCCAGCAGCCTCTCCTTTGGAGCTGGGGAAAAACTGTTTTTT
TRBJ2-1,.,TRBV6-1,TRBD2,CATTVRTSGNEQFF,TGTGCCACAACGGTACGGACTAGCGGCAATGAGCAGTTCTTC
TRBJ2-1,.,TRBV30,.,CAWNLGGANEQFF,TGTGCCTGGAATCTAGGGGGAGCCAATGAGCAGTTCTTC
TRBJ2-7,.,TRBV15,.,CATSTGHSAGFSSEQYF,TGTGCCACCAGCACAGGGCATAGTGCAGGGTTTTCGTCCGAGCAGTACTTC
TRBJ2-7,.,TRBV6-1,TRBD2,CASSEGTSGSYEQYF,TGTGCCAGCAGTGAAGGGACTAGCGGGAGCTACGAGCAGTACTTC
TRBJ2-7,.,TRBV29-1,TRBD1,CSVGSDRGIYEQYF,TGCAGCGTTGGTTCCGACAGGGGGATCTACGAGCAGTACTTC
TRBJ2-7,.,TRBV29-1,.,CSVASRGTVDYEQYF,TGCAGCGTTGCCTCTCGGGGGACAGTAGACTACGAGCAGTACTTC
TRBJ2-7,.,TRBV18,TRBD2,CASSPTSGSPYEQYF,TGTGCCAGCTCGCCGACTAGCGGGAGCCCCTACGAGCAGTACTTC
TRBJ2-1,.,TRBV24-1,TRBD2,CATSDWTSGFHEQFF,TGTGCCACCAGTGATTGGACTAGCGGGTTCCATGAGCAGTTCTTC
TRBJ2-1,.,TRBV7-7,.,CASSADLGDEQFF,TGTGCTAGCAGCGCAGATCTCGGGGATGAGCAGTTCTTC
TRBJ2-7,.,TRBV5-1,TRBD1,CASSLRTGASYEQYF,TGCGCCAGCAGCCTTCGGACAGGGGCCTCCTACGAGCAGTACTTC